Sequencing of this TCR beta chain was carried out in a study of T cell repertoires in cytomegalovirus infection. For the study at large: Researchers turned to recently identified HLA-C-restricted CMV epitopes as well as well-studied HLA-B-restricted ones. Study-level findings and limits: Carriage of CMV together with the relevant HLA was identifiable through cumulative public TCR beta family frequency.

MiXCR, run by TCRdb on the reads, gives a single entry per CDR3 protein. This sample has 550,000 to 850,000 distinct CDR3 sequences; about 30% occur once, and the top ten carry 15% to 20%. The CDR3 has 12 amino acids. In germline, CDR1 is SEHNR, CDR2 FQNEAQ (reference sequence). V shed 3 bases, J shed 15 bases, and the junction held 7 bases outside the gene matches. This clonotype was seen only a few times. Its target is not known. The clonotype was recovered from a human donor in good health (CMV status not recorded). Some clones in this sample may be carry-over from other donors' samples. The sequences come from cultured PBMCs, collected from culture after CMV antigen stimulation. The chain has TRBV7-9 and TRBJ2-1; 8 bases match TRBD1. The DNA for the CDR3 is TGTGCCAGCAGCTTGGAGGACAGGGTCGGGTTCTTC. Amino acid sequence: CASSLEDRVGFF.